Reported below is one TCR beta chain. Its antigen is unknown. These data are taken from a study of T cell repertoires in cytomegalovirus infection. Study background: CMV epitopes that were recently identified and HLA-C-restricted were used alongside well-studied HLA-B-restricted ones. Matching HLA type and CMV infection were both indicated by public TCR beta signatures.

TCRdb reprocessed the reads via MiXCR and lists one record per CDR3 protein. The table records more than 20,000 distinct CDR3 sequences, approximately 24% of them present only once. The length of the CDR3 is 14 residues. The V end lost 5 bases, the J end lost 2 bases, and 10 bases lay between the germline ends. The germline V gene encodes CDR1 MDHEN and CDR2 SYDVKM. This chain connects TRBV28 to TRBJ1-5, with D maybe TRBD1 (5 bases). The TCR originated in a human donor in good health (CMV status not recorded). Some clones in this sample may be carry-over from other donors' samples. The starting material was CD8+ T cells from cultured PBMCs, obtained from culture after CMV antigen stimulation. The CDR3 region is CASSRTGGNQPQHF. The CDR3 DNA sequence: TGTGCCAGCAGTCGCACAGGCGGCAATCAGCCCCAGCATTTT.